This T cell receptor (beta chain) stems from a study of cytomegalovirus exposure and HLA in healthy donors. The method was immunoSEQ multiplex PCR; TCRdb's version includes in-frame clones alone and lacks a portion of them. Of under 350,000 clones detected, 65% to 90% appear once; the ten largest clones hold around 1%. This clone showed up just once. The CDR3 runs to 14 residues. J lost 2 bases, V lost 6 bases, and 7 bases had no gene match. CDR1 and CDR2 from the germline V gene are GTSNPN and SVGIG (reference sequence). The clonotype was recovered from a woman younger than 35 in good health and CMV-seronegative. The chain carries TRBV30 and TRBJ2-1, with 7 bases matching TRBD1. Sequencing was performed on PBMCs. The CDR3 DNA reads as TGTGCCTGCTCCCGGGACAGCCCCTACAATGAGCAGTTCTTC. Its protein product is CACSRDSPYNEQFF. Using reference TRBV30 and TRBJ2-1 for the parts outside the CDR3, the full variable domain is SQTIHQWPATLVQPVGSPLSLECTVEGTSNPNLYWYRQAAGRGLQLLFYSVGIGQISSEVPQNLSASRPQDRQFILSSKKLLLSDSGFYLCACSRDSPYNEQFFGPGTRLTVL.